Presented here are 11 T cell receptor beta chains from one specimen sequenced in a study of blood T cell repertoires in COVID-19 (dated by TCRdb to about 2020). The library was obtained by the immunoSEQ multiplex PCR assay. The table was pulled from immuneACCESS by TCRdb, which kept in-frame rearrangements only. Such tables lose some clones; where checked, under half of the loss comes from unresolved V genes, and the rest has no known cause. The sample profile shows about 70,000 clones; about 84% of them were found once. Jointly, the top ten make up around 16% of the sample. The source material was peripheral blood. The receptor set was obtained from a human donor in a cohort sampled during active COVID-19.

This chain's CDR3 is CASSPSHYYEQYF. The CDR3 region has the DNA TGTGCCAGCAGTCCGTCCCACTACTACGAGCAGTACTTC. This chain connects TRBV14 to TRBJ2-7; D is undetermined. Germline CDR1 reads SGHDN; CDR2 reads FVKESK. There are 13 residues in the CDR3. V lost 6 bases and J 3 bases, leaving 12 bases between the germline ends.

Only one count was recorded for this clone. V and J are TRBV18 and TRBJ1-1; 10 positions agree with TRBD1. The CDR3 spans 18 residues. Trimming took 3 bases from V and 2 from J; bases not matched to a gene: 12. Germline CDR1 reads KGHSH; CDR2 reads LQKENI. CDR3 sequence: CASSPWTGGNPLNTEAFF. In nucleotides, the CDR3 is TGTGCCAGCTCACCCTGGACAGGGGGAAACCCTCTAAACACTGAAGCTTTCTTT.

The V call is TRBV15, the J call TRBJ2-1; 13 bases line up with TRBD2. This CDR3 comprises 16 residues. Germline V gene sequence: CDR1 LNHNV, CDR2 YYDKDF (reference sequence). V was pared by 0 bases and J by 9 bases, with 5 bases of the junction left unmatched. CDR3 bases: TGTGCCACCAGCAGAGATAGGACTAGCGGGAGAACTGAGCAGTTCTTC. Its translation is CATSRDRTSGRTEQFF. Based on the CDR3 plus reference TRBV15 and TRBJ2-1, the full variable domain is DAMVIQNPRYQVTQFGKPVTLSCSQTLNHNVMYWYQQKSSQAPKLLFHYYDKDFNNEADTPDNFQSRRPNTSFCFLDIRSPGLGDTAMYLCATSRDRTSGRTEQFFGPGTRLTVL.

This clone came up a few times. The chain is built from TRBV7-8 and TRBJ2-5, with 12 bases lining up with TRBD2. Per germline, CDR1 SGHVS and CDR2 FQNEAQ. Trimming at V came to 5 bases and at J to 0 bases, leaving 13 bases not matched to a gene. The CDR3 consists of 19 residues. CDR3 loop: CASSSGTSGQNPYQETQYF. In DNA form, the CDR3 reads TGTGCCAGCAGCAGCGGGACTAGCGGGCAGAACCCTTACCAAGAGACCCAGTACTTC.

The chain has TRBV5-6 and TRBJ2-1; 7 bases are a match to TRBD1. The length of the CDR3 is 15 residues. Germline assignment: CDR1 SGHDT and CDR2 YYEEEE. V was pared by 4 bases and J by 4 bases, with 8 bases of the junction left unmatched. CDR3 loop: CASSLNRGSYNEQFF. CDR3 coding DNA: TGTGCCAGCAGCCTTAACAGGGGTTCATACAATGAGCAGTTCTTC.

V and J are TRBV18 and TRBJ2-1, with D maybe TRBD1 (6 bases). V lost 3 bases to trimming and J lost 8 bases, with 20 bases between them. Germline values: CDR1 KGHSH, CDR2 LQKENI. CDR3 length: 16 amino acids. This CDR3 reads CASSPFDRPPTHEQFF. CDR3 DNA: TGTGCCAGCTCACCGTTCGACAGGCCCCCCACACATGAGCAGTTCTTC.

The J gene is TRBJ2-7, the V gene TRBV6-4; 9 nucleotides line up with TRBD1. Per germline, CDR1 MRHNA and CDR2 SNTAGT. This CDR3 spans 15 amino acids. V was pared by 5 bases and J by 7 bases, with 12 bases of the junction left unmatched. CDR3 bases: TGTGCCAGCAGTAACACCGGGACAGGGACTTTGGAGCAGTACTTC. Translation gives CASSNTGTGTLEQYF.

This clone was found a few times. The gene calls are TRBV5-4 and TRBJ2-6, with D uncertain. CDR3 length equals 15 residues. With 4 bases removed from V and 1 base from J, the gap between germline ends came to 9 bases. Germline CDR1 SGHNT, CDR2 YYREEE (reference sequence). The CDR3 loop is CASSADLSGANVLTF. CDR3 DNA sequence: TGTGCCAGCAGCGCAGACTTGTCTGGGGCCAACGTCCTGACTTTC.

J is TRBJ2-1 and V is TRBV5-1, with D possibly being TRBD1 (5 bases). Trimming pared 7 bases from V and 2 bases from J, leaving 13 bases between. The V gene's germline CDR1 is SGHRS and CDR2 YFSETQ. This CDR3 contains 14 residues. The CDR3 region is CASGADATYNEQFF. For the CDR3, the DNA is TGCGCCAGCGGGGCGGACGCAACCTACAATGAGCAGTTCTTC.

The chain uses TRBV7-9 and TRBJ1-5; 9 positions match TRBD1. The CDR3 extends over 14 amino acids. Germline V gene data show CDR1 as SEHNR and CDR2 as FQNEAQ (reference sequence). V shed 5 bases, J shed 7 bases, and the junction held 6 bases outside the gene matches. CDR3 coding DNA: TGTGCCAGCAGCCCGACAGGGGGGCAACAGCCCCAGCATTTT. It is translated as CASSPTGGQQPQHF.

This chain's CDR3 is CASSLTGTSSYNEQFF. The CDR3 coding sequence is TGCGCCAGCAGCTTAACGGGGACTAGCAGCTACAATGAGCAGTTCTTC. This chain connects TRBV5-1 to TRBJ2-1, with 9 bases that match TRBD2. The germline gives CDR1 SGHRS, CDR2 YFSETQ. This CDR3 contains 16 residues. Trimming took 2 bases from V and 3 from J; bases not matched to a gene: 6.